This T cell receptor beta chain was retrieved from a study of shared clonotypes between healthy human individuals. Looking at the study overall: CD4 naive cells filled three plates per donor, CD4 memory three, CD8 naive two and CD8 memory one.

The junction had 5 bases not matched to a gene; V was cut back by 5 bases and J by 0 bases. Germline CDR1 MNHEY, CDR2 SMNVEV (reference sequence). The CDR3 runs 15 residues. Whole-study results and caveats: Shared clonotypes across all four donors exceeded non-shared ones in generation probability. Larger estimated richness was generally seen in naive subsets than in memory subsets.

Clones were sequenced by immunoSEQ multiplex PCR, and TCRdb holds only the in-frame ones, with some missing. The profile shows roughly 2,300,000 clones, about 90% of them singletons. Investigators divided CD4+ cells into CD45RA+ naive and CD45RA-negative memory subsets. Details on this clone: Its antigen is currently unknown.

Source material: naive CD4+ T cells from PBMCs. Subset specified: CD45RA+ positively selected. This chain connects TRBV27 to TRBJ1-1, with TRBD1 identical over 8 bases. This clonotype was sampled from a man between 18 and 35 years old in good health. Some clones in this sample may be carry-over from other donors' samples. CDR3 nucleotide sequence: TGTGCCAGCAGTCCCCCGGACAGGGTGAACACTGAAGCTTTCTTT. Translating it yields CASSPPDRVNTEAFF.